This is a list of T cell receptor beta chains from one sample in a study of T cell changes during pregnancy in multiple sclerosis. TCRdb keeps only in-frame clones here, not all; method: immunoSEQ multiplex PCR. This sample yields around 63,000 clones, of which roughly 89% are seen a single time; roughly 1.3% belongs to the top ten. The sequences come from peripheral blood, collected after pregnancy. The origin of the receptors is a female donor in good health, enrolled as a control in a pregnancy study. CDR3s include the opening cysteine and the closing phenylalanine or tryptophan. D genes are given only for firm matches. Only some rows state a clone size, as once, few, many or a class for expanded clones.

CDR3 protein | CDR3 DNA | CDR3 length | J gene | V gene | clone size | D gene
CASSQDGTGYNGYTF | TGCGCCAGCAGCCAAGATGGGACAGGCTATAATGGCTACACCTTC | 15 | TRBJ1-2 | TRBV4-1 | NA | TRBD1
CASSFSPYQPQHF | TGTGCCAGCAGTTTCTCGCCCTACCAGCCCCAGCATTTT | 13 | TRBJ1-5 | TRBV27 | NA | NA
CASSLLGQDTGELFF | TGTGCCAGCAGCTTGTTAGGACAGGACACCGGGGAGCTGTTTTTT | 15 | TRBJ2-2 | TRBV5-6 | NA | TRBD1
CASSPTPGHYEQYF | TGTGCCAGCAGCCCGACACCGGGACACTACGAGCAGTACTTC | 14 | TRBJ2-7 | TRBV11-3 | few | NA
CATSRDWGQSLTFYGYTF | TGTGCCACCAGCAGAGATTGGGGACAGTCCCTAACTTTCTATGGCTACACCTTC | 18 | TRBJ1-2 | TRBV15 | NA | TRBD1
CASSVDGGYGYTF | TGTGCCAGCAGCGTAGACGGGGGGTATGGCTACACCTTC | 13 | TRBJ1-2 | TRBV9 | NA | NA
CASRDRTGSNQPQHF | TGTGCCAGCAGGGATAGGACGGGGAGCAATCAGCCCCAGCATTTT | 15 | TRBJ1-5 | TRBV2 | NA | NA
CASSLERSGGHTEAFF | TGCGCCAGCAGCTTGGAACGCTCAGGGGGGCACACTGAAGCTTTCTTT | 16 | TRBJ1-1 | TRBV5-1 | NA | TRBD1
CASSLGQQPQHF | TGTGCCAGCAGCTTAGGACAGCAGCCCCAGCATTTT | 12 | TRBJ1-5 | TRBV7-9 | NA | NA
CASSVRGATFTDTQYF | TGTGCCAGCAGCGTACGCGGGGCTACCTTCACAGATACGCAGTATTTT | 16 | TRBJ2-3 | TRBV9 | NA | NA